The next 30 T cell receptor beta chains were all read from a single sample in a study of blood T cell repertoires in COVID-19. The repertoire was sequenced with immunoSEQ multiplex PCR; TCRdb's copy has only in-frame clones and lacks some. The repertoire holds more than 95,000 clones, with approximately 82% as singletons. Sequenced sample: peripheral blood. The receptor source for this set is a man aged 60 to 75 with acute or convalescent COVID-19.

The chain joins TRBV9 to TRBJ1-6; D gene uncertain. V gave up 0 bases and J gave up 0 bases, with 10 bases separating them. From germline, CDR1 is SGDLS and CDR2 YYNGEE. The CDR3 has 17 amino acids. CDR3 DNA: TGTGCCAGCAGCGTAGAACCGAGATACTCCTATAATTCACCCCTCCACTTT. It is translated as CASSVEPRYSYNSPLHF.

The rearrangement joins TRBV27 to TRBJ1-5; 9 bases are shared with TRBD1. Trimming took 5 bases from V and 6 from J; bases not matched to a gene: 11. Germline values: CDR1 MNHEY, CDR2 SMNVEV (reference sequence). This CDR3 comprises 16 residues. The CDR3 nucleotides read TGTGCCAGCAGTCCCATCGGACAGGGGTCACGTCAGCCCCAGCATTTT. Translating gives CASSPIGQGSRQPQHF.

The chain recombines TRBV18 with TRBJ1-6; TRBD1 is a possible D gene (5 bases). The V end lost 6 bases, the J end lost 6 bases, and 12 bases lay between the germline ends. CDR1 is KGHSH and CDR2 is LQKENI in the germline V gene. The CDR3 spans 14 residues. CDR3 region: CASSRDRVNSPLHF. DNA of the CDR3: TGTGCCAGCTCCCGCGACAGAGTTAATTCACCCCTCCACTTT.

The genes are TRBV11-3 and TRBJ1-1; no clear D gene. V lost 1 base and J 5 bases, leaving 5 bases between the germline ends. The germline gives CDR1 SGHNT, CDR2 YENEEA. CDR3 size: 12 residues. The CDR3 DNA reads as TGTGCCAGCAGCTTAGGTGTAACTGAAGCTTTCTTT. The encoded protein is CASSLGVTEAFF.

The chain carries TRBV18 and TRBJ2-1; no reliable D call. The germline gives CDR1 KGHSH, CDR2 LQKENI. V gave up 5 bases and J gave up 5 bases, with 10 bases separating them. The CDR3 is made up of 13 amino acids. Written as DNA, the CDR3 is TGTGCCAGCTCAGTCGCAGTCCACAATGAGCAGTTCTTC. It is translated as CASSVAVHNEQFF.

This chain links TRBV15 with TRBJ1-1; D is unresolved. Trimming left V 8 bases short and J 1 base short, with 17 bases between. The CDR3 covers 15 residues. Looked up from germline, CDR1 is LNHNV and CDR2 is YYDKDF (reference sequence). CDR3 DNA sequence: TGTGCCACCTCGCAGATTTCGGGAAGGAACACTGAAGCTTTCTTT. It yields the protein CATSQISGRNTEAFF.

This clone was detected only a few times. The DNA of the CDR3 is TGTGCCTGGAGTGCTTCGAATGAGCAGTTCTTC. It translates to CAWSASNEQFF. The chain carries TRBV30 and TRBJ2-1; D is ambiguous. The CDR3 contains 11 residues. Germline V lookup: CDR1 GTSNPN, CDR2 SVGIG (reference sequence). Trimming shortened V by 1 base and J by 7 bases, and 5 bases separated the two germline ends.

The table lists this clone with a count of one. CDR3 sequence: CASRDRAGNEQFF. DNA for the CDR3: TGTGCCAGCAGAGACAGGGCGGGTAATGAGCAGTTCTTC. V usage is TRBV27 and J usage is TRBJ2-1; 7 bases fit TRBD1. Germline V CDR1 and CDR2: MNHEY, SMNVEV (reference sequence). The V and J ends lost 6 bases and 7 bases, in that order; junction bases with no gene match: 6. The CDR3 is made up of 13 amino acids.

The V gene is TRBV19, the J gene TRBJ1-6, with 11 bases that match TRBD1. Germline CDR1 reads LNHDA; CDR2 reads SQIVND (reference sequence). The CDR3 is 18 residues long. V shed 5 bases, J shed 6 bases, and the junction held 12 bases outside the gene matches. The CDR3 bases are TGTGCCAGTAGTTCGGGACAGGGGGTCCCCTCGTTTAATTCACCCCTCCACTTT. As protein: CASSSGQGVPSFNSPLHF.

V is TRBV9 and J is TRBJ1-4; 7 nucleotides agree with TRBD1. Looked up from germline, CDR1 is SGDLS and CDR2 is YYNGEE. The CDR3 consists of 15 residues. The V segment lost 9 bases and the J segment 6 bases; nucleotides outside the gene matches: 14. The chain's CDR3 is CATSREGQGDEKLFF. CDR3 DNA sequence: TGTGCCACCTCTCGGGAAGGGCAGGGGGATGAAAAACTGTTTTTT.

The rearrangement joins TRBV9 to TRBJ1-4, with no clear D. Germline CDR1 reads SGDLS; CDR2 reads YYNGEE. V was pared by 0 bases and J by 4 bases, with 13 bases between. The CDR3 runs 16 residues. CDR3 nucleotides: TGTGCCAGCAGCGTAGGACAAGGGAGCGTTAATGAAAAACTGTTTTTT. Translated, it gives CASSVGQGSVNEKLFF.

The chain joins TRBV5-5 to TRBJ1-2, with D perhaps matching TRBD1 (6 bases). The V gene's germline CDR1 is SGHKS and CDR2 YYEKEE (reference sequence). The CDR3 length is 14 residues. Trimming left V 3 bases short and J 4 bases short, with 13 bases between. CDR3 in amino acids: CASSWGQDSYGYTF. The CDR3 DNA reads as TGTGCCAGCAGCTGGGGACAAGATTCCTATGGCTACACCTTC.

V is TRBV7-9 and J is TRBJ1-2, with 7 bases lining up with TRBD1. Germline assignment: CDR1 SEHNR and CDR2 FQNEAQ (reference sequence). V lost 3 bases, J lost 13 bases, and 11 bases stayed unmatched. The CDR3 totals 13 residues. The CDR3 loop is CASSLGADRAFTF. CDR3 coding DNA: TGTGCCAGCAGCTTGGGGGCCGACAGGGCGTTCACCTTC.

The genes are TRBV5-4 and TRBJ2-7; 12 nucleotides match TRBD2. CDR1 SGHNT and CDR2 YYREEE come from the germline V gene (reference sequence). The junction had 4 bases not matched to a gene; V was cut back by 3 bases and J by 3 bases. The CDR3 has 15 residues. The CDR3 sequence is CASSSSGRELYEQYV. The CDR3 DNA sequence: TGTGCCAGCAGCTCTAGCGGGAGGGAACTCTACGAGCAGTACGTC.

The chain joins TRBV6-6 to TRBJ2-7; possibly TRBD2 for D (5 bases). Germline V CDR1 and CDR2: MNHNY, SVGAGI (reference sequence). The CDR3 spans 11 residues. Between the trimmed V and J ends, which lost 4 bases and 6 bases, there was a span of 7 bases. CDR3 coding DNA: TGTGCCAGCAGTTCGGGGTCCGAGCAGTACTTC. This encodes CASSSGSEQYF.

V and J are TRBV5-1 and TRBJ2-2, with 9 nucleotides matching TRBD2. The CDR3 loop spans 16 amino acids. Germline CDR1 reads SGHRS; CDR2 reads YFSETQ. The junction had 2 bases not matched to a gene; V was cut back by 0 bases and J by 2 bases. CDR3 nucleotide sequence: TGCGCCAGCAGCTTGGCGACTAGCGGAAACACCGGGGAGCTGTTTTTT. Amino acids: CASSLATSGNTGELFF.

V is TRBV7-9 and J is TRBJ2-5, with 14 nucleotides matching TRBD2. The J segment lost 5 bases and the V segment lost 7 bases, leaving 9 bases of the junction unmatched. CDR1 is SEHNR and CDR2 is FQNEAQ in the germline V gene (reference sequence). The CDR3 consists of 16 residues. The CDR3 region is CASTLPGLAGVETQYF. The CDR3 nucleotides are TGTGCCAGCACCCTCCCGGGACTAGCGGGAGTGGAGACCCAGTACTTC.

The count of this clone is one. The chain carries TRBV6-5 and TRBJ2-4; weak D call: TRBD1 (6 bases). CDR1 is MNHEY and CDR2 is SVGAGI in the germline V gene. The CDR3 length is 14 residues. Trimming removed 6 bases at V and 8 bases at J, with 17 bases between. As DNA, the CDR3 is TGTGCCAGCAGGACGGGATGGTCAGGGGACATTCAGTACTTC. Translated, it gives CASRTGWSGDIQYF.

This chain joins TRBV9 and TRBJ2-3; TRBD2 aligns across 9 bases. The V gene's germline CDR1 is SGDLS and CDR2 YYNGEE. J lost 2 bases, V lost 0 bases, and 7 bases had no gene match. CDR3 length: 17 residues. Here the CDR3 reads CASSVATSGGTTDTQYF. DNA for the CDR3: TGTGCCAGCAGCGTAGCTACCAGCGGGGGGACCACAGATACGCAGTATTTT.

The gene calls are TRBV27 and TRBJ1-5; TRBD1 might be the D (5 bases). The germline V and J ends were trimmed by 2 bases and 7 bases, with 9 bases remaining between them. Per germline, CDR1 MNHEY and CDR2 SMNVEV (reference sequence). CDR3 length: 13 amino acids. As DNA, the CDR3 is TGTGCCAGCAGTTTAGGAGGGGACCAGCCCCAGCATTTT. This gives the protein CASSLGGDQPQHF.

This clone was seen a single time. The chain employs TRBV5-4 and TRBJ2-7; 9 bases fit TRBD1. Trimming at V came to 10 bases and at J to 4 bases, leaving 9 bases not matched to a gene. This CDR3 is 13 amino acids long. Germline loops: CDR1 SGHNT, CDR2 YYREEE (reference sequence). Here the CDR3 DNA reads TGTGCCTGCTGGACAGGGGATTCTTACGAGCAGTACTTC. It translates to CACWTGDSYEQYF.

This chain connects TRBV9 to TRBJ1-1; 8 bases match TRBD1. The germline V gene has CDR1 SGDLS and CDR2 YYNGEE. V lost 4 bases to trimming and J lost 3 bases; unmatched junction nucleotides: 11. The CDR3 contains 16 residues. CDR3 nucleotides: TGTGCCAGCAGCTTAGGACAGGGTCGTGGGGACACTGAAGCTTTCTTT. This encodes CASSLGQGRGDTEAFF.

V usage is TRBV7-8 and J usage is TRBJ2-7, with 7 positions matching TRBD2. The J segment lost 0 bases and the V segment lost 2 bases, leaving 16 bases of the junction unmatched. The germline V gene has CDR1 SGHVS and CDR2 FQNEAQ. CDR3 length: 19 residues. Here the CDR3 DNA reads TGTGCCAGCAGCTTAAGTATAGCGATGACTAGCCGGCTCTCCTACGAGCAGTACGTC. Its protein is CASSLSIAMTSRLSYEQYV.

The rearrangement uses TRBV11-2 and TRBJ1-2, with D tentatively TRBD1 (5 bases). Looked up from germline, CDR1 is SGHAT and CDR2 is FQNNGV. The V and J ends lost 2 bases and 4 bases respectively, with 14 bases between them. This CDR3 has 15 residues. CDR3 nucleotides: TGTGCCAGCAGCTTACGGTGGGGGACTTTCTATGGCTACACCTTC. This translates into CASSLRWGTFYGYTF.

This clone was picked up one time. The V gene is TRBV10-3, the J gene TRBJ2-4; D perhaps matches TRBD1 (6 bases). Germline assignment: CDR1 ENHRY and CDR2 SYGVKD. V lost 6 bases and J 1 base, leaving 13 bases between the germline ends. CDR3 size: 15 residues. The CDR3 coding sequence is TGTGCCATCAGCTCACCAGGGGTTGCCAAAAACATTCAGTACTTC. This sequence encodes CAISSPGVAKNIQYF.

This chain uses TRBV7-2 with TRBJ1-4; 7 bases are a match to TRBD1. The V and J ends lost 4 bases and 3 bases, in that order; junction bases with no gene match: 5. CDR1 is SGHTA, CDR2 FQGNSA, per germline. This CDR3 has 15 amino acids. CDR3 region: CASSSQGLPNEKLFF. The CDR3 DNA follows: TGTGCCAGCAGCTCACAGGGGCTGCCTAATGAAAAACTGTTTTTT.

J is TRBJ1-1 and V is TRBV12-5; D uncertain. Germline V gene lookup returns CDR1 LGHNT and CDR2 FRNRAP. V was pared by 3 bases and J by 3 bases, with 11 bases between. CDR3 size: 14 residues. CDR3 in amino acids: CASGLGGTDTEAFF. The CDR3 DNA reads as TGTGCTAGTGGTTTAGGAGGAACGGACACTGAAGCTTTCTTT.

This clone was detected once. The J gene is TRBJ2-3, the V gene TRBV18, with 7 bases that match TRBD2. After removal of 5 bases from V and 6 bases from J, the junction contained 2 bases not matched to a gene. This CDR3 contains 12 residues. Germline-derived CDR1 and CDR2 are KGHSH and LQKENI. The CDR3 coding sequence is TGTGCCAGCTCAAGTAGCGGGGATACGCAGTATTTT. Its protein product is CASSSSGDTQYF.

The CDR3 sequence is CASSPDREIGYTF. CDR3 nucleotides: TGTGCCAGCAGCCCCGACAGGGAAATCGGCTACACCTTC. The rearrangement uses TRBV3-1 (or the pseudogene TRBV3-2) and TRBJ1-2, with 7 bases identical to TRBD1. Trimming took 4 bases from V and 8 from J; bases not matched to a gene: 7. The CDR3 has 13 residues. CDR1 and CDR2 (germline): LGHDT, YNNKEL (reference sequence).

This clone was found once. V usage is TRBV29-1 and J usage is TRBJ2-5, with D perhaps TRBD2 (6 bases). Per the germline V gene, CDR1 is SQVTM and CDR2 is ANQGSEA. Trimming left V 6 bases short and J 5 bases short, with 13 bases between. The CDR3 has 12 amino acids. The CDR3 protein is CSVSTAGETQYF. The CDR3 DNA follows: TGCAGCGTCTCAACAGCGGGTGAGACCCAGTACTTC.